This entry features one T cell receptor (beta chain) sequence. This entry comes from a study of OX40 agonist ivuxolimab in advanced cancers. Turning to the study itself: Patients received ivuxolimab, an intravenous treatment, every 2 weeks at 0.01 to 10 mg/kg. Dose-escalation cases comprised hepatocellular carcinoma, melanoma, renal cell or head and neck cancer.

Only in-frame clones appear in the TCRdb table, and some are missing; sequencing was by immunoSEQ multiplex PCR. The profile shows 50,000 to 60,000 clones, around 90% of them singletons. The V gene lost 1 base and the J gene lost 1 base, with 8 bases spanning the gap. This CDR3 comprises 14 residues. Germline-derived CDR1 and CDR2 are LGHNA and YSLEER. This clonotype was obtained from an adult with an advanced solid tumor such as melanoma, head and neck, liver or kidney cancer. J is TRBJ2-7 and V is TRBV4-3, with a tentative D call TRBD2 (5 bases). The sequences come from CD4+ or CD8+ T cells sorted from blood, collected in a trial of the OX40 agonist ivuxolimab. The CDR3 region has the DNA TGCGCCAGCAGCCAAGGAAGAGGGTCCTACGAGCAGTACTTC. Its translation is CASSQGRGSYEQYF.